Given below is one TCR beta chain in context. This sample is part of a study of blood T cell repertoires in COVID-19. Study information: Acute and convalescent COVID-19 specimens originated in the United States, Italy and Spain.

As processed by the authors: It was from reference gene primer amplification that nucleated cell counts were estimated. Profiling relied on immunoSEQ multiplex PCR, and the TCRdb table lists in-frame clones only, not all of them. V and J calls and clone size are as listed in that table; D and trimming were resolved from the DNA. Seen here are 110,000 to 150,000 clones, 70% to 90% observed once, and the top ten hold approximately 11%. CDR3 length: 14 amino acids. V was shortened by 5 bases and J by 0 bases, with 8 bases between the two germline ends. The germline gives CDR1 MNHEY, CDR2 SVGAGI. J is TRBJ1-5 and V is TRBV6-5; D remains unclear. Source material: peripheral blood. This receptor was identified in a woman older than 75 with acute or convalescent COVID-19. This CDR3 is CASSQRGSNQPQHF. As DNA, the CDR3 is TGTGCCAGCAGTCAGCGGGGTAGCAATCAGCCCCAGCATTTT.